This T cell receptor beta chain came from a study of T cells in Graves' hyperthyroidism and ophthalmopathy. Findings of the study overall: It was a median about seven months before onset that the model predicted ophthalmopathy.

About this clonotype itself: Its specificity is not known.

TCR beta CDR3 regions were amplified from RNA. With the HTBI primer set, the TCR CDR3 went through a first round of RT-PCR. TCRdb used MiXCR to reprocess the multiplex PCR reads, holding one entry per CDR3 protein. The data hold 370,000 or so distinct CDR3 sequences, with 13% observed a single time. This CDR3 comprises 13 residues. V gave up 5 bases and J gave up 7 bases, with 15 bases separating them. Germline assignment: CDR1 MNHNS and CDR2 SASEGT. The rearrangement links TRBV6-1 to TRBJ2-7; no definite D call. The sequenced sample was blood. This receptor was identified in a man aged 25 to 40 with Graves' hyperthyroidism that later progressed to Graves' ophthalmopathy. CDR3 sequence (DNA): TGTGCCAGCAGTCCACAAGGTTTAGGAGAGCAGTACTTC. It specifies CASSPQGLGEQYF.